The source of this T cell receptor (beta chain) is a study of shared clonotypes between healthy human individuals. The study's findings and limits: Owing to a small donor count, the genetic and exposure-history diversity represented was limited. As a rule, naive subsets had a larger estimated richness than memory subsets.

As defined, naive CD8 cells were CD45RO-negative and positively selected for CCR7, with terminally differentiated effector memory CD45RA+ cells excluded. Each of the donors was a healthy adult who was HIV-negative and had not had a recent acute infection or vaccination. Looked up from germline, CDR1 is LNHDA and CDR2 is SQIVND (reference sequence). The CDR3 is made up of 15 amino acids. Trimming cost V 3 bases and J 6 bases; bases outside gene matches: 11. Each PCR replicate from the sorted subsets contained 150 to 200 ng DNA, which is around 30,000 T cell genomes. TCRdb's table, derived via immunoSEQ multiplex PCR, lists solely in-frame clones and lacks some. This table has over 2,000,000 clones, 93% appearing once. Concerning this clone itself: Its antigen is currently unknown.

The sequencing input was naive CD8+ T cells from PBMCs. The sequence was collected from a man aged 18 to 35 in good health. Some clones in this sample may be carry-over from other donors' samples. The chain links TRBV19 to TRBJ2-7, with 7 bases lining up with TRBD1. CDR3 in DNA: TGTGCCAGTAGTATTTTGGGTCAGGGGGTCGGCGAGCAGTACTTC. Its translation is CASSILGQGVGEQYF.